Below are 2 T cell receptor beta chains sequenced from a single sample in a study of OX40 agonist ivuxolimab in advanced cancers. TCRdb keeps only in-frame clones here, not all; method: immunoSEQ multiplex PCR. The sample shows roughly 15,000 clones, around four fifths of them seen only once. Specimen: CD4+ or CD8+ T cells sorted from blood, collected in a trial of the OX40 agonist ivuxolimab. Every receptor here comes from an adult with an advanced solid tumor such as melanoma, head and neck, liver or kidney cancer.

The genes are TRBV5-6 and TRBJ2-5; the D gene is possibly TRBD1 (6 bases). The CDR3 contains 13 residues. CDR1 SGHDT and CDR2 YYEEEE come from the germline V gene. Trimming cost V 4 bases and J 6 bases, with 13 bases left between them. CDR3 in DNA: TGTGCCAGCAGCCCGCAGGGGCCCCAGACCCAGTACTTC. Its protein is CASSPQGPQTQYF.

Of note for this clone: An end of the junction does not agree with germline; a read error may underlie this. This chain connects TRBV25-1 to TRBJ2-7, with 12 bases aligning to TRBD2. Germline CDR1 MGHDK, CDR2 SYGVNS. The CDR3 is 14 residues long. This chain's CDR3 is CASSEGLAGYEQHF. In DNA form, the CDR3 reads TGTGCCAGCAGTGAAGGACTAGCGGGGTACGAGCAGCACTTC.